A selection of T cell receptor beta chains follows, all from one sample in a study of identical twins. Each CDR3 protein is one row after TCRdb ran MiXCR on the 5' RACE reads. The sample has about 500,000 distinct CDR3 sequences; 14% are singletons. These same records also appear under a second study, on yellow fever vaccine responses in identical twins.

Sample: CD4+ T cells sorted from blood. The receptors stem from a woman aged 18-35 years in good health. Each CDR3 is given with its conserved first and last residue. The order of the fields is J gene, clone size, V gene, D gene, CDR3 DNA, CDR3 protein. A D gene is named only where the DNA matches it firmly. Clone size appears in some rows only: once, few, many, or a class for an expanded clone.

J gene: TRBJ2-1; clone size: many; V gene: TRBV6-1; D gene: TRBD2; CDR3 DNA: TGTGCCAGCAGGGCTAGCGGGAGTAATGAGCAGTTCTTC; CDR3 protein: CASRASGSNEQFF
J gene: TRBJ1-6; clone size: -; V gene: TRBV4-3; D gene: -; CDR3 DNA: TGCGCCAGCAGCCAAGATAAGGGGAATTCACCCCTCCACTTT; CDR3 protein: CASSQDKGNSPLHF
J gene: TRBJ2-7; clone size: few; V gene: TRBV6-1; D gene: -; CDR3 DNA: TGTGCCAGCAGTGAGGGGTTGGGAGCCTACGAGCAGTACTTC; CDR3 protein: CASSEGLGAYEQYF
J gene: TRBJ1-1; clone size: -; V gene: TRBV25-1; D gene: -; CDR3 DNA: TGTGCCAGCAGCCCCCCAGGGAGGAATGCTGAAGCTTTCTTT; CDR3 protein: CASSPPGRNAEAFF
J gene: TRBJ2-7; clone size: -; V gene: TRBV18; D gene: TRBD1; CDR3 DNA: TGTGCCAGCTCACCCCCACAGGGGCCCCTCTACGAGCAGTACTTC; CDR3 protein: CASSPPQGPLYEQYF
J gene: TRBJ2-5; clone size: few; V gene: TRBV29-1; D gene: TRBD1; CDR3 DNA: TGCAGCGTCTCCGGACAGGGTGGGGGGCAAGAGACCCAGTACTTC; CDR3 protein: CSVSGQGGGQETQYF
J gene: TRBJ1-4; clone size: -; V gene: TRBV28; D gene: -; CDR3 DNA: TGTGCCAGCAGCAACCCCCGACCGGGGGTCGGGAAACTGTTTTTT; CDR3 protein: CASSNPRPGVGKLFF
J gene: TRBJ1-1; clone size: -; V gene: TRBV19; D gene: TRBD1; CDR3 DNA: TGTGCCAGTAGGTTGGGACAGCCGAACACTGAAGCTTTCTTT; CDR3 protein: CASRLGQPNTEAFF
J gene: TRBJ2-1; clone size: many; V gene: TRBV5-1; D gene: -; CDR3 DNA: TGCGCCAGCAGCTTGGAGGGGAACCAGAAGAATGAGCAGTTCTTC; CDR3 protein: CASSLEGNQKNEQFF
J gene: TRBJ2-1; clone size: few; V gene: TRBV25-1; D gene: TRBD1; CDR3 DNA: TGTGCCAGCAGTGGGCGACCAGGGGGCTCCTACAATGAGCAGTTCTTC; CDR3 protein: CASSGRPGGSYNEQFF
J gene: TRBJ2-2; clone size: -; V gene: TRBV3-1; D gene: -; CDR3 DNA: TGTGCCAGCAGCCAAGTGCCCCGGAGGTCCGGGGAGCTGTTTTTT; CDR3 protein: CASSQVPRRSGELFF
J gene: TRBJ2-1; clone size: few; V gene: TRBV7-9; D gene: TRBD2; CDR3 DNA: TGTGCCAGCAGCGGTAGCGGGAGGTCTGGTGAGCAGTTCTTC; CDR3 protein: CASSGSGRSGEQFF
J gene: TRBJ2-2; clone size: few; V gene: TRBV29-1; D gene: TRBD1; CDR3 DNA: TGCAGCGGGGACAGGGGGGAATCCGGGGAGCTGTTTTTT; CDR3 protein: CSGDRGESGELFF
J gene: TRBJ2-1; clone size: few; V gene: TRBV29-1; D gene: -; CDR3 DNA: TGCAGCGTTGAACGGGGCAGCTCCTACAATGAGCAGTTCTTC; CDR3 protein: CSVERGSSYNEQFF
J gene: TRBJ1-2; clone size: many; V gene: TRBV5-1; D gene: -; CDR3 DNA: TGCGCCAGCAGCTTGGATGGAGTCCCAAAGGGGTATGGCTACACCTTC; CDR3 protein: CASSLDGVPKGYGYTF
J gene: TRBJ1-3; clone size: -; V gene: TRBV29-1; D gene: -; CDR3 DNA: TGCAGCGTTGATCGACGGACCTCTGGAAACACCATATATTTT; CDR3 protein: CSVDRRTSGNTIYF
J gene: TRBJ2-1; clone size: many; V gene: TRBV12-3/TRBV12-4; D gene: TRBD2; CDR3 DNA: TGTGCCAGCACTTGGACTAGCCTAGGAAATGAGCAGTTCTTC; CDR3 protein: CASTWTSLGNEQFF
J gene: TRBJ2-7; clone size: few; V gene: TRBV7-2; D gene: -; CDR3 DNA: TGTGCCAGCAGCCCAACCCCCGGGTACGAGCAGTACTTC; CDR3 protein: CASSPTPGYEQYF
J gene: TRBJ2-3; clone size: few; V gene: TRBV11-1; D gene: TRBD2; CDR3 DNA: TGTGCCAGCAGCTTAGAGTTAGGTAGCGGGTCAACCGGGAATACGCAGTATTTT; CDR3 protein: CASSLELGSGSTGNTQYF
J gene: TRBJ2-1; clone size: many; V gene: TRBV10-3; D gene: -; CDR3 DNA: TGTGCCATCAGTGAGTCCGCGGTGGGCTCCTACAATGAGCAGTTCTTC; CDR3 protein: CAISESAVGSYNEQFF
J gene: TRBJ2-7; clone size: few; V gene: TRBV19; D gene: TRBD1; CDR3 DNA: TGTGCCAGTAGTATTCCGGGACAGGTCGTGGGGGAGCAGTACTTC; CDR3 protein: CASSIPGQVVGEQYF
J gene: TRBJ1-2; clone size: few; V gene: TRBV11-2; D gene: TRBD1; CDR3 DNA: TGTGCCAGCAGCGATCGACAGGGGGCAAGTGGCTACACCTTC; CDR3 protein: CASSDRQGASGYTF
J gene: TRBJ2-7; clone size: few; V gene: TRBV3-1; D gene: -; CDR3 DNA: TGTGCCAGCAGCCAAGACCACGAGCAGTACTTC; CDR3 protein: CASSQDHEQYF
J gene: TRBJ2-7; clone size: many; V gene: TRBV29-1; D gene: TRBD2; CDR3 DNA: TGCAGCGTTGAAGTGGGGCTAGCGGGAGTCTACGAGCAGTACTTC; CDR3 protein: CSVEVGLAGVYEQYF
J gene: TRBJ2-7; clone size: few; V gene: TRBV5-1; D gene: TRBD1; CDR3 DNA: TGCGCCAGCAGCTTGGCACGAGGGGGCAGTTCCTACGAGCAGTACTTC; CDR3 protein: CASSLARGGSSYEQYF
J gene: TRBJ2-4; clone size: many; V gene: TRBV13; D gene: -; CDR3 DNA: TGTGCCAGCAGCTCGCTTACCCGTAGTCCAGCCAAAAACATTCAGTACTTC; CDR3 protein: CASSSLTRSPAKNIQYF
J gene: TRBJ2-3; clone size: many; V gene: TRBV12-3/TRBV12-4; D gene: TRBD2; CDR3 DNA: TGTGCCAGCAGTCCCCTAGCGGGACTTGCAGATACGCAGTATTTT; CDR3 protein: CASSPLAGLADTQYF
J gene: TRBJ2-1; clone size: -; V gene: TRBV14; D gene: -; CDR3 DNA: TGTGCCAGCAGCATCATGTACAATGAGCAGTTCTTC; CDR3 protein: CASSIMYNEQFF
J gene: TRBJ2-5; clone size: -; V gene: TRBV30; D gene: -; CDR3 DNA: TGTGCCTGGAGTGTACGATCAGGGGGGGAGACCCAGTACTTC; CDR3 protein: CAWSVRSGGETQYF
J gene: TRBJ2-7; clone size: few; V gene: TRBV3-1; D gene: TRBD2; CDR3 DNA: TGTGCCAGCAGCCCACCAACCACGCCGTCGGGACTAGCTGTATCGCAGTACTTC; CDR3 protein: CASSPPTTPSGLAVSQYF
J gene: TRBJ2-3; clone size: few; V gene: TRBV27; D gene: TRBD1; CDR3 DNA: TGTGCCAGCAGTTTTGGAGGACAGGGGGCAGATACGCAGTATTTT; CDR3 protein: CASSFGGQGADTQYF
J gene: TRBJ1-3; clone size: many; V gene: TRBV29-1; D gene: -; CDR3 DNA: TGCAGCGTCCTTGGACTGGACTCTGGAAACACCATATATTTT; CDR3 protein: CSVLGLDSGNTIYF
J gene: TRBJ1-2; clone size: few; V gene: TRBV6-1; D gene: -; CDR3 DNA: TGTGCCAGCTTTCATATCGGGGGATATGGCTACACCTTC; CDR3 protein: CASFHIGGYGYTF
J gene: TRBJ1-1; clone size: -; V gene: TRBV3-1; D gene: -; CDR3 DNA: TGTGCCAGCAGCCAAGGAGTGCCCGGGAACACTGAAGCTTTCTTT; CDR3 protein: CASSQGVPGNTEAFF
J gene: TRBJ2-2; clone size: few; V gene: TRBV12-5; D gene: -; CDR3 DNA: TGTGCTAGTGGTTTGGAAGCTTCCGGGGAGCTGTTTTTT; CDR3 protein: CASGLEASGELFF
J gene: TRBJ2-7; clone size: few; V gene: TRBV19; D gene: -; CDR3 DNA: TGTGCCAGTAGTATTCTAGGCAGGGTCTACGAGCAGTACTTC; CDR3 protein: CASSILGRVYEQYF
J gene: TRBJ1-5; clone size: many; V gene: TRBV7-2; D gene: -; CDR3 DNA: TGTGCCAGCAGCCTCCTTGGGGGTGGCCAGCCCCAGCATTTT; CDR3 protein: CASSLLGGGQPQHF
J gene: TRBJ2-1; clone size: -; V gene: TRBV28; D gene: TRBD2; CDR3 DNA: TGTGCCAGCAGTTTATCGGCGGGGGGATTTGAGCAGTTCTTC; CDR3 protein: CASSLSAGGFEQFF
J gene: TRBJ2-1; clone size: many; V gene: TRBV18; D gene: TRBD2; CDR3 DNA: TGTGCCAGCTCACCCCTAGCGGGGTCATACAATGAGCAGTTCTTC; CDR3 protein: CASSPLAGSYNEQFF
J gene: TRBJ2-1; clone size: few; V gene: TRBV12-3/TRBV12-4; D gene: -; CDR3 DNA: TGTGCCAGCAGTCCCCCCCCGGCCTACAATGAGCAGTTCTTC; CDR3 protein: CASSPPPAYNEQFF
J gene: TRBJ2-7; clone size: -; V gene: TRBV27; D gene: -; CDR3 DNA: TGTGCCAGCAGTCCCCTTGGGGGGGGGGCAATTGAGCAGTACTTC; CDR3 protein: CASSPLGGGAIEQYF
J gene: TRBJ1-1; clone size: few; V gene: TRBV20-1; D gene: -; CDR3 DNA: TGCAGTGCGAAGTCCGTCACTGAAGCTTTCTTT; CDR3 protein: CSAKSVTEAFF
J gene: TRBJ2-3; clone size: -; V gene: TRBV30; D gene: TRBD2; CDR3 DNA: TGTGCCTGGAGAGCTAGCGGGGGGGTTGATACGCAGTATTTT; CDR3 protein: CAWRASGGVDTQYF
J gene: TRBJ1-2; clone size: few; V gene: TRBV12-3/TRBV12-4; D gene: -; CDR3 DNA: TGTGCCAGCAGTTTCGACCCCGGACCTCCCTACACCTTC; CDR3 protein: CASSFDPGPPYTF
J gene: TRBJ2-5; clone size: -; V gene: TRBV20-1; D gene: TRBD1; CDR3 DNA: TGCAGTGCTAATTTGGACAGGGGAAGACGGCAAGAGACCCAGTACTTC; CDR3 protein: CSANLDRGRRQETQYF
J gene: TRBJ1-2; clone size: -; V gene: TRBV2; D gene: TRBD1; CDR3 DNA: TGTGCCACGACAGGGAGAGGATTAGATGGCTACACCTTC; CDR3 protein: CATTGRGLDGYTF
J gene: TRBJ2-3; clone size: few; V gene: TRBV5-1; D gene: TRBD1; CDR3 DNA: TGCGCCAGCAGCTCAGGGGGAAGAAACACAGATACGCAGTATTTT; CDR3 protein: CASSSGGRNTDTQYF
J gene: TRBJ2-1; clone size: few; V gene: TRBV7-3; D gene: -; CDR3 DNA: TGTGCCAGCAGCTTGAGGGGCGTTAGCGCCTACAATGAGCAGTTCTTC; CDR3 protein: CASSLRGVSAYNEQFF